Below are 7 T cell receptor beta chains sequenced from a single sample in a study of T cell responses to AZD1222 COVID-19 vaccine. Libraries were prepared by immunoSEQ multiplex PCR; TCRdb keeps only in-frame clonotypes and omits some of them. This table has roughly 130,000 clones, 75% to 90% appearing once. The specimen comprised peripheral blood, sampled on day 0 of AZD1222 vaccination. The receptors stem from an adult in good health.

J is TRBJ2-7 and V is TRBV9, with D perhaps matching TRBD1 (5 bases). Germline CDR1 reads SGDLS; CDR2 reads YYNGEE. Trimming removed 3 bases from V and 4 bases from J, with 17 bases in between. The CDR3 spans 15 residues. For the CDR3, the DNA is TGTGCCAGCAGCGAGGGGTCAACAACCCTTTACGAGCAGTACTTC. It encodes CASSEGSTTLYEQYF. The variable domain in full, with the rest retrieved from reference TRBV9 and TRBJ2-7, is DSGVTQTPKHLITATGQRVTLRCSPRSGDLSVYWYQQSLDQGLQFLIQYYNGEERAKGNILERFSAQQFPDLHSELNLSSLELGDSALYFCASSEGSTTLYEQYFGPGTRLTVT.

This clone has only one observation. The CDR3 DNA reads TGTGCCAGCAGCTCCGAGGTCCCCCCCTACGAGCAGTACTTC. This sequence encodes CASSSEVPPYEQYF. This rearrangement joins TRBV7-9 to TRBJ2-7; D is unresolved. This CDR3 spans 14 amino acids. Trimming left V 4 bases short and J 2 bases short, with 12 bases between. CDR1 is SEHNR and CDR2 is FQNEAQ in the germline V gene (reference sequence).

The V gene is TRBV6-4, the J gene TRBJ2-1, with a tentative D call TRBD2 (6 bases). Germline V gene lookup returns CDR1 MRHNA and CDR2 SNTAGT. V shed 2 bases and J shed 6 bases, with 17 bases lying between them. The CDR3 has 16 residues. For the CDR3, the DNA is TGTGCCAGCAGTGACCGTACTCGGGGGAGGATCAATGAGCAGTTCTTC. This gives the protein CASSDRTRGRINEQFF.

The chain employs TRBV27 and TRBJ2-1, with TRBD1 matching over 9 bases. Per germline, CDR1 MNHEY and CDR2 SMNVEV (reference sequence). This CDR3 comprises 14 residues. V lost 3 bases to trimming and J lost 8 bases; unmatched junction nucleotides: 5. The CDR3 bases are TGTGCCAGCAGTTTCTGGACAGGGGTCGATGAGCAGTTCTTC. Translated, it gives CASSFWTGVDEQFF.

The genes are TRBV3-1 (or the pseudogene TRBV3-2) and TRBJ1-6, with 7 bases that match TRBD1. Germline values: CDR1 LGHDT, CDR2 YNNKEL (reference sequence). Germline trimming cut 2 bases from V and 0 bases from J; bases unmatched to any gene: 7. The CDR3 totals 18 residues. The CDR3 DNA is TGTGCCAGCAGCCAACAAGTGGACAGGAGCTCCTATAATTCACCCCTCCACTTT. This translates into CASSQQVDRSSYNSPLHF.

The chain recombines TRBV9 with TRBJ2-2; a weak D match, TRBD2 (5 bases). There are 16 residues in the CDR3. With 0 bases removed from V and 3 bases from J, the gap between germline ends came to 12 bases. CDR1 and CDR2 (germline): SGDLS, YYNGEE. The CDR3 reads CASSVEFSVYTGELFF. The CDR3 bases are TGTGCCAGCAGCGTAGAGTTTAGCGTATACACCGGGGAGCTGTTTTTT.

The V call is TRBV19, the J call TRBJ2-3; 7 positions agree with TRBD2. The CDR3 has 14 residues. CDR1 is LNHDA, CDR2 SQIVND, per germline (reference sequence). CDR3 sequence: CAAGSGTAADTQYF. For the CDR3, the DNA is TGTGCGGCGGGAAGCGGGACTGCCGCAGATACGCAGTATTTT.